This T cell receptor beta chain emerged from a study of patients and donors after allogeneic stem cell transplantation. TCRdb re-derived calls from the RT-PCR reads in MiXCR, one entry per CDR3 protein. The sample contains under 200,000 distinct CDR3 sequences, about 24% of which appear only once. Sequencing was performed on blood, either unsorted or a sorted T cell fraction (not recorded which). The origin of this receptor is a human donor who was either an allogeneic HSCT recipient or a stem cell or donor lymphocyte infusion donor (not recorded which). It is not recorded whose cells these are; they may come from a transplant donor.

CDR3 coding DNA: TGCAGTGCTATACTCCGGGACAGGGGGCGCATATTATCTGGCTACACCTTC. It codes for CSAILRDRGRILSGYTF. The chain couples TRBV20-1 to TRBJ1-2; 12 nucleotides agree with TRBD1. The junction had 16 bases not matched to a gene; V was cut back by 4 bases and J by 7 bases. This CDR3 contains 17 residues. Germline V lookup: CDR1 DFQATT, CDR2 SNEGSKA (reference sequence).